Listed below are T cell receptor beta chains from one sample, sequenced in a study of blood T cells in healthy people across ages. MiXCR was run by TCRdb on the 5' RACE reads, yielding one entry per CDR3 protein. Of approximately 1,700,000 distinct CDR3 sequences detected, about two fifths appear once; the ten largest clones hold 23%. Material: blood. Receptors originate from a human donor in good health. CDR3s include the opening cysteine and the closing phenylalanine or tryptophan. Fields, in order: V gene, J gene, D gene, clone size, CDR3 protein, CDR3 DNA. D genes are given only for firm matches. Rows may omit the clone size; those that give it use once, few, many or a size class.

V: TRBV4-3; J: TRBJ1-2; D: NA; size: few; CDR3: CASSQDRGATNYGYTF; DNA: TGCGCCAGCAGCCAAGATCGTGGGGCAACTAACTATGGCTACACCTTC
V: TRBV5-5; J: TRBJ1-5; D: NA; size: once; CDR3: CASSLLGVSNQPQHF; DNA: TGTGCCAGCAGCTTGTTGGGGGTCAGCAATCAGCCCCAGCATTTT
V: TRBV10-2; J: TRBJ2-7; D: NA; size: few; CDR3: CASGGRGDYEQYF; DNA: TGCGCCAGCGGTGGGAGGGGGGACTACGAGCAGTACTTC
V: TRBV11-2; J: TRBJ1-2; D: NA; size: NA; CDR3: CASSPKYGYTF; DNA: TGTGCCAGCAGCCCAAAGTATGGCTACACCTTC
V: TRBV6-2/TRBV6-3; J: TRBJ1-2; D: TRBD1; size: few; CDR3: CASSPIQGAVVYGYTF; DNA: TGTGCCAGCAGTCCCATACAGGGGGCGGTTGTCTATGGCTACACCTTC
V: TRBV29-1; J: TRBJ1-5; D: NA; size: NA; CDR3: CSVEGGPGQPQHF; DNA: TGCAGCGTCGAAGGGGGGCCGGGTCAGCCCCAGCATTTT
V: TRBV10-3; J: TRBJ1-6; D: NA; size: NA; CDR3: CAISESVGSSYNSPLHF; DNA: TGTGCCATCAGTGAGTCGGTAGGAAGCTCCTATAATTCACCCCTCCACTTT
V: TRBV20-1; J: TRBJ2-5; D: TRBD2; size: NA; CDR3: CSAGGDFQETQYF; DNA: TGCAGTGCTGGGGGGGACTTCCAAGAGACCCAGTACTTC
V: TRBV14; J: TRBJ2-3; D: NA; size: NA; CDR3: CASSQDWDGGLGTDTQYF; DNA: TGTGCCAGCAGCCAAGATTGGGATGGGGGGCTGGGCACAGATACGCAGTATTTT
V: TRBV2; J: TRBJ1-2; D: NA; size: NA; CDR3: CASGFTRTYGYTF; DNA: TGTGCCAGCGGATTTACACGAACCTATGGCTACACCTTC
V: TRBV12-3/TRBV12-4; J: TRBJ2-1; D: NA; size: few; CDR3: CASSLLGAGEQFF; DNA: TGTGCCAGCAGTTTATTGGGGGCGGGTGAGCAGTTCTTC
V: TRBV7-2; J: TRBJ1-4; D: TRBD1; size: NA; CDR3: CASSPWTGEREKLFF; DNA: TGTGCCAGCAGCCCATGGACAGGAGAACGGGAAAAACTGTTTTTT
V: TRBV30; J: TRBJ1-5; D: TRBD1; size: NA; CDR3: CAWRGDSDRGPVQPQHF; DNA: TGTGCCTGGAGGGGGGACTCCGACAGGGGGCCTGTTCAGCCCCAGCATTTT
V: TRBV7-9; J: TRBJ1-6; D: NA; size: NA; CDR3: CASSSPEDLDSPLHF; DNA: TGTGCCAGCAGCTCCCCTGAGGATTTGGATTCACCCCTCCACTTT
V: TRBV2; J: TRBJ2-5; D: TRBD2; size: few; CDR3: CASDREGTQYF; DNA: TGTGCCAGCGACCGGGAGGGGACCCAGTACTTC
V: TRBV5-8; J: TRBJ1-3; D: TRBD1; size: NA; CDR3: CASSFGQAPGNTIYF; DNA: TGTGCCAGCAGCTTCGGACAGGCCCCTGGAAACACCATATATTTT
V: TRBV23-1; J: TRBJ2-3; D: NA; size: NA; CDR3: CASSPPSRAILTDTQYF; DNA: TGCGCCAGCAGTCCCCCTTCGAGGGCGATACTAACAGATACGCAGTATTTT
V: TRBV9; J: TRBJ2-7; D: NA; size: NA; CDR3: CANSPQIGEGLDEQYF; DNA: TGTGCCAACAGCCCCCAGATCGGTGAAGGGCTGGACGAGCAGTACTTC
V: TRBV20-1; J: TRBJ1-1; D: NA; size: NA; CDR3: CSARPDWNTEAFF; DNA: TGCAGTGCTAGACCCGACTGGAACACTGAAGCTTTCTTT
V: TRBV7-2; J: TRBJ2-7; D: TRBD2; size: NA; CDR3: CASSRGRGVSYEQYF; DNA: TGTGCCAGCAGCCGTGGGCGGGGGGTCTCCTACGAGCAGTACTTC
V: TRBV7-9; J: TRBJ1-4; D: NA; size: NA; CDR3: CASSPPNPDEKLFF; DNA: TGTGCCAGCAGCCCCCCGAATCCCGATGAAAAACTGTTTTTT
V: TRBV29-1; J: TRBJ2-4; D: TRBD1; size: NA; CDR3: CSVEGTGIGDIQYF; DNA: TGCAGCGTTGAGGGGACAGGGATTGGTGACATTCAGTACTTC
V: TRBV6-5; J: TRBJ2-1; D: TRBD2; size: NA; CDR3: CATLTLLAGGYNEQFF; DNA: TGTGCCACGCTAACACTTCTGGCGGGGGGATACAATGAGCAGTTCTTC
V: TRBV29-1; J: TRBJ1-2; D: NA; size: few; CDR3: CSVDLGVYGYTF; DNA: TGCAGCGTTGATCTTGGGGTCTATGGCTACACCTTC
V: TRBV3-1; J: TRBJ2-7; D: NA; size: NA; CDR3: CASSQDRKGLTTYEQYF; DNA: TGTGCCAGCAGCCAAGACCGAAAGGGGCTCACGACCTACGAGCAGTACTTC
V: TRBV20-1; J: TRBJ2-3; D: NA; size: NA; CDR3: CSASERRSTDTQYF; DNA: TGCAGTGCCAGCGAGCGGAGGAGCACAGATACGCAGTATTTT
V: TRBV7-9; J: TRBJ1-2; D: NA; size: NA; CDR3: CASTLHSGFDGYTF; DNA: TGTGCCAGCACCCTACACTCGGGGTTTGATGGCTACACCTTC
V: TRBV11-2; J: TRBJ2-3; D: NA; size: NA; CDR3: CASSYSFPSSDTQYF; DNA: TGTGCCAGCAGTTACTCGTTCCCTAGCTCAGATACGCAGTATTTT
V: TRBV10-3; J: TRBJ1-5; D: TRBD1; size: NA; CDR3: CAISAQSGGTGVGNQPQHF; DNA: TGTGCCATCAGTGCCCAAAGTGGCGGGACAGGGGTGGGCAATCAGCCCCAGCATTTT